This T cell receptor beta chain was documented in a study of cytotoxic CD8 clonotypes in ibrutinib-treated CLL. Study summary: On average, around 85,000 productive rearrangements and 200,000 to 300,000 productive templates per sample.

Profiled with immunoSEQ multiplex PCR; TCRdb holds only in-frame clones, not every one. The data hold 330,000 or so clones, with 67% observed a single time. The TCR beta libraries used approximately 2 micrograms of genomic DNA that came from cryopreserved PBMCs. Trimming cost V 3 bases and J 8 bases; bases outside gene matches: 6. CDR3 length: 14 residues. Germline lookup yields CDR1 SGHRS and CDR2 YFSETQ. Sequenced material: PBMCs, taken after 36 months of ibrutinib treatment. The chain recombines TRBV5-1 with TRBJ1-4; TRBD1 agrees at 8 bases. The receptor comes from a human donor with chronic lymphocytic leukemia. As DNA, the CDR3 is TGCGCCAGCAGCTCCGGACAGGGTCGCGAAAAACTGTTTTTT. Translation: CASSSGQGREKLFF.